The 23 T cell receptor beta chains in this list originate from one sample, sequenced in a study of regulatory T cells in long-lasting Graves disease (dated by TCRdb to the early 2020s). The method was multiplex PCR. The reads were generated on an Illumina HiSeq 4000. TCR beta libraries were built with iRepertoire HTBI primers and Arm-PCR amplification of CDR3 regions. The public reads were reprocessed in TCRdb via fastp at Q25 and MiXCR, keeping in-frame beta chains. Identical CDR3 proteins give one entry, which carries the most common genes and DNA. The sample yields 650,000 to 700,000 distinct CDR3 sequences; 25% to 30% were counted once. Around 42% of the sample is held by the ten biggest clonotypes. Reading the label with the study, this specimen's time point is: persistent/refractory GD, antithyroid drugs over 5 years with positive TRAb. For both TCR sequencing and RNA sequencing, RNA was extracted from PBMCs in TRIzol.

Sequences were derived from peripheral blood mononuclear cells (PBMCs), sampled when the disease was refractory, from a patient treated with antithyroid drugs. Receptors originate from a female donor with Graves disease.

This chain links TRBV5-1 with TRBJ1-1; 7 nucleotides match TRBD1. CDR1 and CDR2 from the germline V gene are SGHRS and YFSETQ. There are 17 residues in the CDR3. Losses at the gene ends were 4 bases for V and 6 bases for J; bases not matched to a gene: 18. The CDR3 is CASSPDGQVAGGSEAFF. CDR3 sequence (DNA): TGCGCCAGCAGCCCGGACGGACAGGTTGCGGGCGGGTCTGAAGCTTTCTTT.

This chain links TRBV27 with TRBJ1-5, with TRBD1 as a possible D gene (5 bases). Trimming pared 5 bases from V and 7 bases from J, leaving 24 bases between. In germline, CDR1 is MNHEY, CDR2 SMNVEV (reference sequence). This CDR3 comprises 17 residues. DNA of the CDR3: TGTGCCAGCAGTCACACCCCCGCACTATGGGAGGGGCAGCCCCAGCATTTT. Translation gives CASSHTPALWEGQPQHF.

This clonotype was seen a handful of times. The chain links TRBV3-1 to TRBJ1-2; no reliable D call. The ends were cut back, 0 bases at V and 6 bases at J, with 8 bases in the middle. Germline V CDR1 and CDR2: LGHDT, YNNKEL (reference sequence). This CDR3 has 13 residues. The CDR3 loop is CASSQDPRNGYTF. CDR3 DNA: TGTGCCAGCAGCCAAGATCCCAGAAATGGCTACACCTTC.

This clonotype was seen more than once but under ten times. V is TRBV5-1 and J is TRBJ2-2; 11 bases map to TRBD2. This CDR3 contains 17 residues. V trimming: 4 bases; J trimming: 1 base; junction bases outside the gene matches: 6. CDR1 is SGHRS and CDR2 is YFSETQ in the germline V gene. The chain's CDR3 is CASSRLAGTWNTGELFF. The CDR3 bases are TGCGCCAGCAGCCGACTAGCGGGGACTTGGAACACCGGGGAGCTGTTTTTT.

The chain recombines TRBV5-6 with TRBJ2-5; D is perhaps TRBD1 (5 bases). The CDR3 is 16 amino acids. The germline V gene encodes CDR1 SGHDT and CDR2 YYEEEE. V lost 3 bases and J lost 5, with 20 bases in between. This CDR3 reads CASSSLQGFGTETQYF. As DNA, the CDR3 is TGTGCCAGCAGCTCTCTTCAGGGTTTCGGAACGGAGACCCAGTACTTC.

This clonotype occurred a few times. The genes are TRBV6-2 or TRBV6-3 and TRBJ1-5, with D possibly being TRBD1 (6 bases). Germline V lookup: CDR1 MNHEY, CDR2 SVGEGT. This CDR3 region has 14 residues. Trimming left V 2 bases short and J 4 bases short, with 9 bases between. CDR3 coding DNA: TGTGCCAGCAGTTACGGGGGCCGGAATCAGCCCCAGCATTTT. Encoded protein: CASSYGGRNQPQHF.

The J gene is TRBJ2-7, the V gene TRBV5-1; 10 nucleotides match TRBD1. The V segment lost 0 bases and the J segment 0 bases; nucleotides outside the gene matches: 18. Germline values: CDR1 SGHRS, CDR2 YFSETQ. This CDR3 comprises 21 residues. CDR3 DNA sequence: TGCGCCAGCAGCTTGGCCTATGATCCTCAAAGGACAGGGGGAAGCTCCTACGAGCAGTACTTC. Translating it yields CASSLAYDPQRTGGSSYEQYF.

The sample holds one count of this clonotype. The chain couples TRBV5-5 to TRBJ2-2, with TRBD1 as a possible D gene (6 bases). V shed 4 bases and J shed 3 bases, with 13 bases lying between them. The V gene's germline CDR1 is SGHKS and CDR2 YYEKEE (reference sequence). This CDR3 has 15 residues. The CDR3 protein is CASSIRDTYTGELFF. CDR3 nucleotides: TGTGCCAGCAGCATCCGGGACACCTACACCGGGGAGCTGTTTTTT.

This clonotype was observed at least ten times. The chain uses TRBV12-3 or TRBV12-4 and TRBJ1-2; 9 bases are shared with TRBD1. The trim removed 5 bases at V and 7 bases at J, leaving 11 bases unmatched. The CDR3 runs to 15 residues. The CDR3: CASSPRLGQGTGYTF. DNA for the CDR3: TGTGCCAGCAGTCCGAGGCTGGGACAGGGAACTGGCTACACCTTC.

This clonotype showed up just a few times. The chain joins TRBV11-2 to TRBJ1-2; possible D gene TRBD1, 5 bases. The CDR3 loop spans 12 amino acids. CDR1 and CDR2 from the germline V gene are SGHAT and FQNNGV. The V end was cut by 6 bases, the J end by 5 bases, with 10 bases between. The DNA for the CDR3 is TGTGCCAGCAGAGGGGACCGGTATGGCTACACCTTC. It translates to CASRGDRYGYTF.

DNA for the CDR3: TGTGCCAGCAGTGTCCGCCGGACAGGAGTTCTTTCTGGAAACACCATATATTTT. It yields the protein CASSVRRTGVLSGNTIYF. This chain joins TRBV12-3 or TRBV12-4 and TRBJ1-3; 7 bases align to TRBD1. With 5 bases clipped from V and 1 base from J, the junction kept 14 bases outside the gene matches. The CDR3 consists of 18 residues.

J is TRBJ1-1 and V is TRBV30; D is ambiguous. The V end lost 2 bases, the J end lost 7 bases, and 8 bases lay between the germline ends. Looked up from germline, CDR1 is GTSNPN and CDR2 is SVGIG (reference sequence). The CDR3 contains 11 residues. CDR3 sequence (DNA): TGTGCCTGGAGTCTGGCAGTTGAAGCTTTCTTT. Its protein is CAWSLAVEAFF. The entire variable domain, with the rest obtained from reference TRBV30 and TRBJ1-1, is as follows: SQTIHQWPATLVQPVGSPLSLECTVEGTSNPNLYWYRQAAGRGLQLLFYSVGIGQISSEVPQNLSASRPQDRQFILSSKKLLLSDSGFYLCAWSLAVEAFFGQGTRLTVV.

The chain employs TRBV5-1 and TRBJ1-2; 10 positions agree with TRBD1. V was pared by 0 bases and J by 0 bases, with 8 bases of the junction left unmatched. Germline assignment: CDR1 SGHRS and CDR2 YFSETQ. The CDR3 consists of 18 residues. CDR3 in DNA: TGCGCCAGCAGCTTGGTCCCCGTGGACAGGGGGGCTAACTATGGCTACACCTTC. This codes for CASSLVPVDRGANYGYTF.

The V gene is TRBV20-1, the J gene TRBJ1-5; TRBD1 is a possible D gene (5 bases). This CDR3 region has 15 residues. Germline V gives CDR1 DFQATT, CDR2 SNEGSKA (reference sequence). V dropped 3 bases and J dropped 2 bases, with 14 bases sitting between them. The DNA of the CDR3 is TGCAGTGCTAGGACAGAGACCCTTCGCAATCAGCCCCAGCATTTT. Translated: CSARTETLRNQPQHF.

The V call is TRBV20-1, the J call TRBJ2-3; 8 bases line up with TRBD2. The CDR3 loop spans 18 amino acids. J gave up 0 bases and V 0 bases, and 11 bases lay outside the gene matches. Germline assignment: CDR1 DFQATT and CDR2 SNEGSKA (reference sequence). In DNA, the CDR3 is TGCAGTGCTAGAGATATTGCTAGCGGGCAGTATAGCACAGATACGCAGTATTTT. Its translation is CSARDIASGQYSTDTQYF.

Comments on this clonotype: A much larger clone lies a single base off, so this may be a read error. V usage is TRBV28 and J usage is TRBJ1-4; D might be TRBD1 (6 bases). The V gene lost 6 bases and the J gene lost 6 bases, with 17 bases spanning the gap. CDR1 MDHEN and CDR2 SYDVKM come from the germline V gene. The CDR3 length is 15 residues. The CDR3 region is CASRPDGGRDEKLFF. The CDR3 nucleotides read TGTGCCAGCAGGCCAGACGGGGGGCGGGATGAAAAACTGTTTTTT.

About this clonotype itself: Relative to the germline gene, one junction end is altered; a read error may explain this. This chain uses TRBV12-3 or TRBV12-4 with TRBJ2-4; D unclear. The length of the CDR3 is 11 residues. The CDR3 is CASSLETGPFF. The CDR3 DNA is TGTGCCAGCAGTTTAGAAACCGGACCGTTCTTC.

The rearrangement joins TRBV5-5 to TRBJ1-1; possible D gene TRBD1, 6 bases. The CDR3 consists of 14 residues. CDR1 SGHKS and CDR2 YYEKEE come from the germline V gene (reference sequence). Trimming left V 4 bases short and J 4 bases short, with 14 bases between. The DNA for the CDR3 is TGTGCCAGCAGCCGCGCGGACAGCCTCACTGAAGCTTTCTTT. Translation gives CASSRADSLTEAFF.

The chain couples TRBV24-1 to TRBJ1-2, with D perhaps matching TRBD1 (6 bases). The CDR3 is 13 amino acids. Germline loops: CDR1 KGHDR, CDR2 SFDVKD. V was clipped by 5 bases and J by 8 bases, with 14 bases between them. As DNA, the CDR3 is TGTGCCACCAGTGTCACAGGGTCAGCCGGCTACACCTTC. Translation: CATSVTGSAGYTF.

V gene TRBV15 combines with J gene TRBJ2-1; 9 positions match TRBD1. The CDR3 extends over 15 amino acids. The germline V gene has CDR1 LNHNV and CDR2 YYDKDF (reference sequence). Trimming at V came to 2 bases and at J to 6 bases, leaving 5 bases not matched to a gene. This chain's CDR3 is CATSRRDRASNEQFF. The CDR3 DNA follows: TGTGCCACCAGCAGAAGGGACAGGGCTTCCAATGAGCAGTTCTTC. Full variable domain (missing parts from reference TRBV15 and TRBJ2-1): DAMVIQNPRYQVTQFGKPVTLSCSQTLNHNVMYWYQQKSSQAPKLLFHYYDKDFNNEADTPDNFQSRRPNTSFCFLDIRSPGLGDTAMYLCATSRRDRASNEQFFGPGTRLTVL.

This clonotype was seen a handful of times. The rearrangement joins TRBV3-1 to TRBJ1-1; D remains unclear. Trimming cost V 4 bases and J 4 bases, with 10 bases left between them. CDR1 and CDR2 from the germline V gene are LGHDT and YNNKEL (reference sequence). The CDR3 runs 13 residues. This chain's CDR3 is CASSRVDGTEAFF. CDR3 bases: TGTGCCAGCAGCCGAGTAGACGGCACTGAAGCTTTCTTT.

This clonotype has more than one count but fewer than ten. The chain links TRBV11-2 to TRBJ2-7; D may be TRBD1 (6 bases). In germline, CDR1 is SGHAT, CDR2 FQNNGV. V lost 5 bases and J lost 3, with 17 bases in between. CDR3 length equals 15 residues. The CDR3 nucleotides read TGTGCCAGCAGCCGTACTAACAGGGTCCTCTACGAGCAGTACTTC. Residues: CASSRTNRVLYEQYF.

Ten or more counts support this clonotype. The CDR3 region is CASSSWAGGRLAEAFF. Here the CDR3 DNA reads TGTGCCAGCAGCTCTTGGGCGGGGGGGCGCTTGGCTGAAGCTTTCTTT. The chain links TRBV12-3 or TRBV12-4 to TRBJ1-1, with D maybe TRBD1 (6 bases). Trimming took 6 bases from V and 6 from J, leaving 23 bases between them. This CDR3 contains 16 residues.